The 5 T cell receptor beta chains in this list originate from one sample, sequenced in a study of blood T cell repertoires in COVID-19. Only in-frame clones appear in the TCRdb table, and some are missing; sequencing was by immunoSEQ multiplex PCR. The table lists about 150,000 clones, about 83% of them singletons. The specimen was peripheral blood. The receptors stem from an elderly woman with acute or convalescent COVID-19.

The chain is built from TRBV30 and TRBJ2-3; TRBD2 matches 13 bases. V was clipped by 2 bases and J by 1 base; unmatched bases: 3. Germline CDR1 reads GTSNPN; CDR2 reads SVGIG (reference sequence). The CDR3 contains 16 residues. The CDR3 DNA reads as TGTGCCTGGAGTCGAGGACTAGCGGGGGGCACAGATACGCAGTATTTT. It is translated as CAWSRGLAGGTDTQYF.

V and J are TRBV10-3 and TRBJ1-5; no clear D. Germline V CDR1 and CDR2: ENHRY, SYGVKD. The CDR3 contains 15 residues. Deletions cut 0 bases from V and 4 bases from J, with 10 bases between. CDR3 coding DNA: TGTGCCATCAGTGAGTCGATAACAGCTAATCAGCCCCAGCATTTT. This codes for CAISESITANQPQHF.

This rearrangement joins TRBV29-1 to TRBJ2-5, with TRBD2 matching over 12 bases. V dropped 4 bases and J dropped 0; count of bases not matched to a gene: 6. The CDR3 is 16 residues long. Looked up from germline, CDR1 is SQVTM and CDR2 is ANQGSEA. Written as DNA, the CDR3 is TGCAGCGTTGGCGGCGGACTAGCGGGGCACCAAGAGACCCAGTACTTC. It codes for CSVGGGLAGHQETQYF.

The chain employs TRBV5-1 and TRBJ2-6; 7 nucleotides match TRBD1. This CDR3 contains 19 residues. The V gene end was trimmed by 4 bases and the J gene end by 0 bases; junction bases not matched to a gene: 13. The germline V gene has CDR1 SGHRS and CDR2 YFSETQ. CDR3 in amino acids: CASSQQRQGKDSGANVLTF. The CDR3, as DNA: TGCGCCAGCAGCCAACAAAGACAGGGCAAGGACTCTGGGGCCAACGTCCTGACTTTC.

The V gene is TRBV18, the J gene TRBJ1-6; tentative D call: TRBD1 (6 bases). Germline lookup yields CDR1 KGHSH and CDR2 LQKENI. The germline V and J ends were trimmed by 4 bases and 9 bases, with 13 bases remaining between them. The CDR3 runs 14 residues. DNA for the CDR3: TGTGCCAGCTCACAGGCAGGGGCAGGTTCACCCCTCCACTTT. It is translated as CASSQAGAGSPLHF. The whole variable domain, remainder taken from reference TRBV18 and TRBJ1-6, is NAGVMQNPRHLVRRRGQEARLRCSPMKGHSHVYWYRQLPEEGLKFMVYLQKENIIDESGMPKERFSAEFPKEGPSILRIQQVVRGDSAAYFCASSQAGAGSPLHFGNGTRLTVT.